This T cell receptor (beta chain) was observed in a study of blood T cells in healthy people across ages. Trimming pared 1 base from V and 7 bases from J, leaving 8 bases between. Germline V gives CDR1 LNHNV, CDR2 YYDKDF (reference sequence). The CDR3 loop spans 13 amino acids. Study-level results: Unknown donor CMV status possibly confounded expanded clonotype changes. Diversity estimates from one million T cells were considered underestimates.

Through a sample-barcoded 5' primer and a J-beta primer mix, a second PCR was run for roughly 7 to 11 cycles. Sequencing of every sample gave 2.5 million or more CDR3-containing paired-end reads. TCRdb re-called the 5' RACE reads with MiXCR, one entry per CDR3 protein. This sample has about 800,000 distinct CDR3 sequences; 35% to 50% occur once, and the top ten carry roughly 20%. Notes on this clonotype: Its antigen is unknown.

The source of this sequence is a man older than 75 in good health. The chain employs TRBV15 and TRBJ2-1; no clear D. Source material: blood. The CDR3 is CATSRVVANEQFF. For the CDR3, the DNA is TGTGCCACCAGCAGAGTGGTCGCTAATGAGCAGTTCTTC.